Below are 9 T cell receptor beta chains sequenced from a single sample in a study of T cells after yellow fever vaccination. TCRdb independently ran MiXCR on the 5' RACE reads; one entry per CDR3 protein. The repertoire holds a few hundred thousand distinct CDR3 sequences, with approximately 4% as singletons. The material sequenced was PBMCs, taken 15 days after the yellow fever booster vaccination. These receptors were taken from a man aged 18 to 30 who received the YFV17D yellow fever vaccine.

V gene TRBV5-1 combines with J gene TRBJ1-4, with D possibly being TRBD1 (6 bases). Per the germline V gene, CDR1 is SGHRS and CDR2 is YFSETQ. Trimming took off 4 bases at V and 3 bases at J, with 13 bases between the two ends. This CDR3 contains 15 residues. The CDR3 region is CASSPQRGANEKLFF. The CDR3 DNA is TGCGCCAGCAGCCCCCAAAGGGGGGCTAATGAAAAACTGTTTTTT. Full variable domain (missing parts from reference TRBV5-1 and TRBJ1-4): KAGVTQTPRYLIKTRGQQVTLSCSPISGHRSVSWYQQTPGQGLQFLFEYFSETQRNKGNFPGRFSGRQFSNSRSEMNVSTLELGDSALYLCASSPQRGANEKLFFGSGTQLSVL.

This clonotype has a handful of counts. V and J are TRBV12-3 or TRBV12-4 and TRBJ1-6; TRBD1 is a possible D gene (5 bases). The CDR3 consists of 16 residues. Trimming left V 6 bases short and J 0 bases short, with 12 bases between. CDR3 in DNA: TGTGCCAGCAGCCCCAGGGAGAACTCCTATAATTCACCCCTCCACTTT. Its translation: CASSPRENSYNSPLHF.

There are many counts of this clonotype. CDR3 sequence (DNA): TGTGCCAGCAGTTACTCGGCGAGGGCCAACTATGGCTACACCTTC. Amino acid sequence: CASSYSARANYGYTF. The chain couples TRBV6-5 to TRBJ1-2, with unresolved D. The CDR3 contains 15 residues. Germline CDR1 and CDR2: MNHEY and SVGAGI. The V end lost 0 bases, the J end lost 2 bases, and 10 bases lay between the germline ends.

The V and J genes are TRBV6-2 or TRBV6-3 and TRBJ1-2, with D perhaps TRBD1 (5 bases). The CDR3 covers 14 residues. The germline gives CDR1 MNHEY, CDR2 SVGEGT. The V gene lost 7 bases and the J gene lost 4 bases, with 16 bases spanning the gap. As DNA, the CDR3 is TGTGCCAGCATCGGACTGACAGCGCTCTATGGCTACACCTTC. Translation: CASIGLTALYGYTF.

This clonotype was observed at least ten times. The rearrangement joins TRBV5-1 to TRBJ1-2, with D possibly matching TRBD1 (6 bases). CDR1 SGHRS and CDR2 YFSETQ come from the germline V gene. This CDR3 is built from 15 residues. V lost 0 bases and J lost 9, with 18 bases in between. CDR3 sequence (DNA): TGCGCCAGCAGCTTGGACCCCGCGGGGGCTGGGCGCTACACCTTC. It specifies CASSLDPAGAGRYTF. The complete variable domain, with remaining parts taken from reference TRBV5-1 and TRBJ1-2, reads KAGVTQTPRYLIKTRGQQVTLSCSPISGHRSVSWYQQTPGQGLQFLFEYFSETQRNKGNFPGRFSGRQFSNSRSEMNVSTLELGDSALYLCASSLDPAGAGRYTFGSGTRLTVV.

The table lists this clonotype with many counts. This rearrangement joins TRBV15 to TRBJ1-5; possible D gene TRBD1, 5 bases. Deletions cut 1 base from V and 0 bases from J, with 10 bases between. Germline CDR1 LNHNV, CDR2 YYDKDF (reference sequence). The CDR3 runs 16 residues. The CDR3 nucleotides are TGTGCCACCAGCAGAGGGAAAGGGACTAGCAATCAGCCCCAGCATTTT. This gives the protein CATSRGKGTSNQPQHF. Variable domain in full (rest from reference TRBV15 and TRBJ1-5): DAMVIQNPRYQVTQFGKPVTLSCSQTLNHNVMYWYQQKSSQAPKLLFHYYDKDFNNEADTPDNFQSRRPNTSFCFLDIRSPGLGDTAMYLCATSRGKGTSNQPQHFGDGTRLSIL.

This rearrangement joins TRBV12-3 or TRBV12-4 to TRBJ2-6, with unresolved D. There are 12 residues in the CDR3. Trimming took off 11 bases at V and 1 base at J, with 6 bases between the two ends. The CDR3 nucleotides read TGTGCCCTGGGGTCTGGGGCCAACGTCCTGACTTTC. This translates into CALGSGANVLTF.

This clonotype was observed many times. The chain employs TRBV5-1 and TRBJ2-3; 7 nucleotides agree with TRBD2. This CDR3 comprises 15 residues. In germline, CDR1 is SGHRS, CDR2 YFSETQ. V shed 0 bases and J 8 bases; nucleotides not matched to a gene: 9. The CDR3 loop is CASSLAQLAQSTQYF. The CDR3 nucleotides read TGCGCCAGCAGCTTGGCACAACTAGCGCAGAGTACGCAGTATTTT.

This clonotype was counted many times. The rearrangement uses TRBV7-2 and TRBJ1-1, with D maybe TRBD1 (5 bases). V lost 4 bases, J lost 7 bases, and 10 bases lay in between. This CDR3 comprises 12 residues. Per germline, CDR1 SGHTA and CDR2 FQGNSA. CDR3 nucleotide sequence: TGTGCCAGCAGCTCTGGGACCTTTGAAGCTTTCTTT. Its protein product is CASSSGTFEAFF.